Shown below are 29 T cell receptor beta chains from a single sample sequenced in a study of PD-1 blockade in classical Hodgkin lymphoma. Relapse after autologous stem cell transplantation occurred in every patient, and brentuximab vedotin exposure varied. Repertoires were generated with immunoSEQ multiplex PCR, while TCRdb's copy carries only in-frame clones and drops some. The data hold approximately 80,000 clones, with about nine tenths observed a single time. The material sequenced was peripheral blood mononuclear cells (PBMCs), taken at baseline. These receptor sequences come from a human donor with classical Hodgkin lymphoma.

The CDR3 coding sequence is TGTGCCAGCAGTTTAGGGGGAAGCACAGATACGCAGTATTTT. It translates to CASSLGGSTDTQYF. The rearrangement joins TRBV28 to TRBJ2-3, with D tentatively TRBD1 or TRBD2 (5 bases each). The length of the CDR3 is 14 residues. V was shortened by 2 bases and J by 0 bases, with 6 bases between the two germline ends. Germline V gene sequence: CDR1 MDHEN, CDR2 SYDVKM.

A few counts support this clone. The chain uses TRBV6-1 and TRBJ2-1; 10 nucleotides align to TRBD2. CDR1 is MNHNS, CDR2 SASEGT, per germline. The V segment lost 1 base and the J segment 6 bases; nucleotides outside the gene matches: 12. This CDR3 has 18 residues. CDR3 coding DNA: TGTGCCAGCAGTGAAGTAAACTACTCTAGCGGGAGACGCAATGAGCAGTTCTTC. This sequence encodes CASSEVNYSSGRRNEQFF.

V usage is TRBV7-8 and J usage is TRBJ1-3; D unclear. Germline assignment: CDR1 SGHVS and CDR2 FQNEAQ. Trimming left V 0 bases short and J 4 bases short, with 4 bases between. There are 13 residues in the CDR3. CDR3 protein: CASSLAKGNTIYF. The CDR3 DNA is TGTGCCAGCAGCTTAGCGAAAGGAAACACCATATATTTT.

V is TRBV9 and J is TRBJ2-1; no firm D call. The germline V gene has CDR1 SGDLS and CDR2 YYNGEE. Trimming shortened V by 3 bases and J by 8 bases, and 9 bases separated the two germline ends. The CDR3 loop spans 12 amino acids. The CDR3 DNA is TGTGCCAGCAGCGACTACTCTGATGAGCAGTTCTTC. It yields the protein CASSDYSDEQFF.

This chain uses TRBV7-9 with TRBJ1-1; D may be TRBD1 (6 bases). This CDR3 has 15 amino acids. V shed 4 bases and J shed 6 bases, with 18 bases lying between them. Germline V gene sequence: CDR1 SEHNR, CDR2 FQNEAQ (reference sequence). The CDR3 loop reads CASSSTGTSIPEAFF. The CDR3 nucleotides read TGTGCCAGCAGCTCTACCGGGACATCAATACCTGAAGCTTTCTTT.

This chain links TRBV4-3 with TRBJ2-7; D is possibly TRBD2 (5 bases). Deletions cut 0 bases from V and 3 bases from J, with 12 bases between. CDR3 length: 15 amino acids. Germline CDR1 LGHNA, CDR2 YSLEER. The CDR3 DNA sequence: TGCGCCAGCAGCCAAGATCGGGGATGGGGCTACGAGCAGTACTTC. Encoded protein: CASSQDRGWGYEQYF.

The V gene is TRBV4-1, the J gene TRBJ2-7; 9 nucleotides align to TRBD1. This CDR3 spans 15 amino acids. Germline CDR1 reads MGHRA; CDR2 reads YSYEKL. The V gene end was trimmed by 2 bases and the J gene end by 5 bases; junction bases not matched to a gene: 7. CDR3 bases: TGCGCCAGCAGCCAAATACAGGGGGCGGGTAACGAGCAGTACTTC. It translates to CASSQIQGAGNEQYF.

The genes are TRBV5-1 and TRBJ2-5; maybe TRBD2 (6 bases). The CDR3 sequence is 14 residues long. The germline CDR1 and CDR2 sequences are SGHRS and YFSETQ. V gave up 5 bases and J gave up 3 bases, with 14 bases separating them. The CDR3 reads CASRLWGDEETQYF. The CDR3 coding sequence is TGCGCCAGCAGGCTATGGGGGGACGAAGAGACCCAGTACTTC.

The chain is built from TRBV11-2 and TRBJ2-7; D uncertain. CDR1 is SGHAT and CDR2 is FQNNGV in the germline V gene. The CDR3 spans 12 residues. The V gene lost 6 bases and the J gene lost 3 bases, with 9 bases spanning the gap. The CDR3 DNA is TGTGCCAGCAGTGTCGCAGGCTACGAGCAGTACTTC. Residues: CASSVAGYEQYF. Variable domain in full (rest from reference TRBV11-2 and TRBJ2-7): EAGVAQSPRYKIIEKRQSVAFWCNPISGHATLYWYQQILGQGPKLLIQFQNNGVVDDSQLPKDRFSAERLKGVDSTLKIQPAKLEDSAVYLCASSVAGYEQYFGPGTRLTVT.

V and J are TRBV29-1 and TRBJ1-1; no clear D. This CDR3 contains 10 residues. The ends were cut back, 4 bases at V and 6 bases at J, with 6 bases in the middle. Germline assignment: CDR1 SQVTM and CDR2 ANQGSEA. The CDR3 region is CSVAPAEAFF. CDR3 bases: TGCAGCGTTGCGCCGGCTGAAGCTTTCTTT.

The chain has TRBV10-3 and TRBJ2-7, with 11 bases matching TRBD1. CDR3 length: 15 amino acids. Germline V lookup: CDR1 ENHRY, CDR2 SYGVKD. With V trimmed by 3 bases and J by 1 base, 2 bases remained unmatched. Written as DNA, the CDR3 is TGTGCCATCAGTGAAGGGACAGGGGGATCCTACGAGCAGTACTTC. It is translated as CAISEGTGGSYEQYF.

For the CDR3, the DNA is TGTGCCAGCAGCTCAGGATTCGGCTACACCTTC. The encoded protein is CASSSGFGYTF. The genes are TRBV7-2 and TRBJ1-2; no clear D gene. V was shortened by 4 bases and J by 8 bases, with 8 bases between the two germline ends. The CDR3 totals 11 residues. In germline, CDR1 is SGHTA, CDR2 FQGNSA.

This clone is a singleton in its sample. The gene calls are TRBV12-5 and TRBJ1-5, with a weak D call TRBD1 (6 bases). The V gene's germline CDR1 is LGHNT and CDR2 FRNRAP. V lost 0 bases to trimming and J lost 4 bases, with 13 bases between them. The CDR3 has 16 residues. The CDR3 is CASGLVQGGDNQPQHF. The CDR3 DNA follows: TGTGCTAGTGGTTTGGTACAAGGGGGTGATAATCAGCCCCAGCATTTT.

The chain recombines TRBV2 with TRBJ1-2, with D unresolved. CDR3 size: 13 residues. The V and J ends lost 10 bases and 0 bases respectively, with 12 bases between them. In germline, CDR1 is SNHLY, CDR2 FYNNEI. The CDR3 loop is CATPRVTNYGYTF. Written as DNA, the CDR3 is TGTGCCACCCCCCGGGTTACTAACTATGGCTACACCTTC.

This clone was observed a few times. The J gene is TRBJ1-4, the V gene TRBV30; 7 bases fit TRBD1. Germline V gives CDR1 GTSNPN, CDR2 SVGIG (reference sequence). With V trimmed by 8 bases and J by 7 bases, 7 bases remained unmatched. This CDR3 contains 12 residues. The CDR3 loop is CAGTVPSEKLFF. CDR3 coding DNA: TGTGCCGGGACAGTCCCTAGTGAAAAACTGTTTTTT.

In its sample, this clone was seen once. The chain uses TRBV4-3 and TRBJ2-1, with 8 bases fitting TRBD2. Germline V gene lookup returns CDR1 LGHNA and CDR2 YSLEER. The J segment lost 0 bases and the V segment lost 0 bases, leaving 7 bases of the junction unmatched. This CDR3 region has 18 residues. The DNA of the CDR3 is TGCGCCAGCAGCCAAGATTCGGTAGCGGGGAGCTCCTACAATGAGCAGTTCTTC. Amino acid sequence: CASSQDSVAGSSYNEQFF.

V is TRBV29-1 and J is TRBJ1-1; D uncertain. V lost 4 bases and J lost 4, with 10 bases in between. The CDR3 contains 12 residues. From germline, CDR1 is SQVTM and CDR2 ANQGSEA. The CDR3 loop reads CSVVMGSTEAFF. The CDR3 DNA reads TGCAGCGTTGTGATGGGGAGCACTGAAGCTTTCTTT.

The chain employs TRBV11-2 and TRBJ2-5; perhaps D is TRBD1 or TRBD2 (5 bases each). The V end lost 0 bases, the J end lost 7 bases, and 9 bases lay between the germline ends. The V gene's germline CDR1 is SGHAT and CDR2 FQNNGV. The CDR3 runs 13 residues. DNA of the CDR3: TGTGCCAGCAGCTTAGAGGGTGGGGGGACCCAGTACTTC. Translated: CASSLEGGGTQYF.

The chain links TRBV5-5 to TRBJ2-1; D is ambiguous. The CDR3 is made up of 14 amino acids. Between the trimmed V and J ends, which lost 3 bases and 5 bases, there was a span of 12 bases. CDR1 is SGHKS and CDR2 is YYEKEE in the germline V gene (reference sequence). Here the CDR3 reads CASSWLASDNEQFF. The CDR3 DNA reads TGTGCCAGCAGCTGGCTCGCATCGGACAATGAGCAGTTCTTC. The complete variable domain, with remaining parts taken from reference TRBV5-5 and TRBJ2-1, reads DAGVTQSPTHLIKTRGQQVTLRCSPISGHKSVSWYQQVLGQGPQFIFQYYEKEERGRGNFPDRFSARQFPNYSSELNVNALLLGDSALYLCASSWLASDNEQFFGPGTRLTVL.

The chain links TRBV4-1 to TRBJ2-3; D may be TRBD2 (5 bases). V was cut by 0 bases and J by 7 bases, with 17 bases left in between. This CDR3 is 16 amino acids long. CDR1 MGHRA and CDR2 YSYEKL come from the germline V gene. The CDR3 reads CASSQDGRAHPNTQYF. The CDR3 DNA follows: TGCGCCAGCAGCCAAGATGGGCGGGCCCACCCAAATACGCAGTATTTT.

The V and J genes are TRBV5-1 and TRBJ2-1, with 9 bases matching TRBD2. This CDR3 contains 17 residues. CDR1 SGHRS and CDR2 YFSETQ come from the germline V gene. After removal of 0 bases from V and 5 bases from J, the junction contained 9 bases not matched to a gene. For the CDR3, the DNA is TGCGCCAGCAGCTTGGTCCCTCGACTAGCGGAAAACAATGAGCAGTTCTTC. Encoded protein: CASSLVPRLAENNEQFF.

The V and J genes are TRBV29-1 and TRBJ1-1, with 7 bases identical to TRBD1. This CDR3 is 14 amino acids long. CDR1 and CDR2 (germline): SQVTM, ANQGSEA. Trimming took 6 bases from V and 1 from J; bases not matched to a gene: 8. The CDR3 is CSVADRVPNTEAFF. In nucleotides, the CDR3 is TGCAGCGTGGCAGACAGGGTACCGAACACTGAAGCTTTCTTT.

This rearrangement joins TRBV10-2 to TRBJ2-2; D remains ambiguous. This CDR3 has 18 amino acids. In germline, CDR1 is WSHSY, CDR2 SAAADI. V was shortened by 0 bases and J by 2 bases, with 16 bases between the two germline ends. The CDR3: CASSESTPIAINTGELFF. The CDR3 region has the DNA TGCGCCAGCAGTGAGTCGACTCCGATAGCTATAAACACCGGGGAGCTGTTTTTT.

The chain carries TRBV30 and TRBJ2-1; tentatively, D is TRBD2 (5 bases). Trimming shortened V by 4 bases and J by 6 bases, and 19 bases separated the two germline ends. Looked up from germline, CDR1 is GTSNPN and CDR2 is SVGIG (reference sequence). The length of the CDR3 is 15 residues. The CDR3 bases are TGTGCCTGGAACGCGGGTGGGAGTCGCTCCAATGAGCAGTTCTTC. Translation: CAWNAGGSRSNEQFF.

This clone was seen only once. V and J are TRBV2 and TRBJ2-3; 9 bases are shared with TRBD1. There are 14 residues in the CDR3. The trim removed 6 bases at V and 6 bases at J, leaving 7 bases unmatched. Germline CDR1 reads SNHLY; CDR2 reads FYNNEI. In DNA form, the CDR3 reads TGTGCCAGCAGCCCCGGGACAGGGACCGATACGCAGTATTTT. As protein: CASSPGTGTDTQYF.

This CDR3 reads CASSYSTHGLYGYTF. In nucleotides, the CDR3 is TGTGCCAGCAGTTACTCGACTCACGGACTCTATGGCTACACCTTC. The chain is built from TRBV6-5 and TRBJ1-2; no clear D gene. The CDR3 length is 15 residues. CDR1 MNHEY and CDR2 SVGAGI come from the germline V gene. V gave up 0 bases and J gave up 4 bases, with 12 bases separating them.

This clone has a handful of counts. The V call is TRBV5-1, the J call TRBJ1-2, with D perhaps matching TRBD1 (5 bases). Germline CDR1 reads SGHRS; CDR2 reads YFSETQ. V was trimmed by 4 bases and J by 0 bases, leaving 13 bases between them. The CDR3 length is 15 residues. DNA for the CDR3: TGCGCCAGCAGCCCCGGGACGGCCGCTAACTATGGCTACACCTTC. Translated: CASSPGTAANYGYTF.

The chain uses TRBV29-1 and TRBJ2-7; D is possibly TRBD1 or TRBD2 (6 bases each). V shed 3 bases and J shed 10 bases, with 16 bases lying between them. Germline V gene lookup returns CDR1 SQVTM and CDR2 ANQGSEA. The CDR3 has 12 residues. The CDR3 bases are TGCAGCGTTGAGGGGGGTGACAGGTTTCAGTACTTC. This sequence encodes CSVEGGDRFQYF.

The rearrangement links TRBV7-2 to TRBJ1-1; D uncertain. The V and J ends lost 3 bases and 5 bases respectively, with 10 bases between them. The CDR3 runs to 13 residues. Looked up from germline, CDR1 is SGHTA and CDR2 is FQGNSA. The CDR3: CASSFVKGTEAFF. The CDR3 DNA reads TGTGCCAGCAGCTTCGTAAAGGGAACTGAAGCTTTCTTT.